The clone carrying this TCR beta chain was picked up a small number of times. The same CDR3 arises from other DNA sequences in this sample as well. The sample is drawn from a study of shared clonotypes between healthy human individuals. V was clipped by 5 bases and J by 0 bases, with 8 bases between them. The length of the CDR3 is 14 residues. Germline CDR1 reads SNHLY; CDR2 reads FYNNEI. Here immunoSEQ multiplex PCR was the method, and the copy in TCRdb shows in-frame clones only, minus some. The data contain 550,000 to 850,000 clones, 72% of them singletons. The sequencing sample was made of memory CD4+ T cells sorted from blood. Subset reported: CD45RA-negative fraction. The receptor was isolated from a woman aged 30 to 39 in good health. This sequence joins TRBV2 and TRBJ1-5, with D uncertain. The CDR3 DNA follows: TGTGCCAGCAGTCGAAGTTATAGCAATCAGCCCCAGCATTTT. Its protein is CASSRSYSNQPQHF.